What follows describes a single T cell receptor beta chain. The antigen remains unidentified. This sample stems from a study of CD8+CD57+ T cells in acquired aplastic anemia. Study-level background: DNA recovered from sorted CD4+ and CD8+ cells had a mean of about 3.5 ug. Researchers reported that healthy donors averaged approximately 9.8 million reads for CD4+ cells. Study-wide points: Fewer than 35 shared CD8+ CDR3s appeared highly expressed within patients' immunodominant clones.

TCR beta VDJ and CDR3 were profiled, and genomic DNA was the template. A single record per CDR3 protein comes from TCRdb applying MiXCR to the reads. This table holds about 400,000 distinct CDR3 sequences, just under 70% found once. CDR3 length: 15 residues. Germline V CDR1 and CDR2: SNHLY, FYNNEI. Unmatched junction bases numbered 22, after V lost 10 bases and J lost 14 bases. J is TRBJ1-5 and V is TRBV2; 8 bases agree with TRBD1. The sequenced material came from sorted CD4+, CD8+, or CD8+CD57+ T cells (not recorded which) from PBMCs. This receptor was obtained from a human donor in good health, serving as a control. CDR3 residues: CATSKELTGGQPEHF. CDR3 coding DNA: TGTGCCACCAGCAAAGAGCTAACAGGGGGTCAGCCTGAGCATTTT.